One sample yielded the 25 T cell receptor beta chains listed below, sequenced in a study of neurological immune-mediated disorders. Each CDR3 protein is one row after TCRdb ran MiXCR on the 5' RACE reads. The sample has roughly 45,000 distinct CDR3 sequences; around 13% are singletons. Documented time point: longitudinal time-point 2. Input material: PBMCs. Receptors were obtained from a male donor with HTLV-1-associated myelopathy (HAM/TSP).

Many counts were recorded for this clonotype. The rearrangement joins TRBV6-1 to TRBJ1-5, with D unclear. In germline, CDR1 is MNHNS, CDR2 SASEGT. Trimming stripped 6 bases from V and 4 bases from J, with 10 bases between. The CDR3 is 13 residues long. DNA of the CDR3: TGTGCCAGCAGCGTGGCGGCAAATCAGCCCCAGCATTTT. Translated: CASSVAANQPQHF.

This clonotype was observed many times. This rearrangement joins TRBV28 to TRBJ2-4; D gene unclear. The germline gives CDR1 MDHEN, CDR2 SYDVKM. V lost 3 bases, J lost 0 bases, and 6 bases lay in between. This CDR3 is 14 amino acids long. Written as DNA, the CDR3 is TGTGCCAGCAGTTTTGGGCTAGCCAAAAACATTCAGTACTTC. Its protein is CASSFGLAKNIQYF.

In this sample, this clonotype turned up many times. The chain carries TRBV10-3 and TRBJ2-1; TRBD2 aligns across 9 bases. In germline, CDR1 is ENHRY, CDR2 SYGVKD. This CDR3 region has 15 residues. V gave up 3 bases and J gave up 7 bases; unmatched junction bases: 7. The CDR3 coding sequence is TGTGCCATCAGTGATAAGCGGGGGGCCGGGAATGAGCAGTTCTTC. This translates into CAISDKRGAGNEQFF.

This clonotype was seen ten or more times. The chain is built from TRBV5-1 and TRBJ2-3; 11 bases map to TRBD2. This CDR3 has 17 amino acids. J gave up 6 bases and V 0 bases, and 9 bases lay outside the gene matches. Germline CDR1 reads SGHRS; CDR2 reads YFSETQ. In nucleotides, the CDR3 is TGCGCCAGCAGCTTGGAGGCCCTAGCGGGGGGCCCCGATACGCAGTATTTT. It translates to CASSLEALAGGPDTQYF.

This clonotype was detected many times. The genes are TRBV5-1 and TRBJ1-3, with D unclear. The CDR3 runs 14 residues. Germline V gene data show CDR1 as SGHRS and CDR2 as YFSETQ. Trimming stripped 5 bases from V and 0 bases from J, with 9 bases between. This CDR3 reads CASSPSASGNTIYF. In nucleotides, the CDR3 is TGCGCCAGCAGTCCGTCGGCCTCTGGAAACACCATATATTTT.

This clonotype was detected a few times. As DNA, the CDR3 is TGCAGTGCGAAGACAGGGGCTCTGGGCAATCAGCCCCAGCATTTT. As protein: CSAKTGALGNQPQHF. V usage is TRBV20-1 and J usage is TRBJ1-5; 8 bases line up with TRBD1. V lost 6 bases to trimming and J lost 2 bases; unmatched junction nucleotides: 9. The CDR3 runs 15 residues. Germline V gives CDR1 DFQATT, CDR2 SNEGSKA (reference sequence).

Concerning this clonotype itself: A much larger clone differs from this one at a single base, so this may be a read error. The V gene is TRBV5-1, the J gene TRBJ2-1; D is undetermined. V was pared by 0 bases and J by 5 bases, with 9 bases between. CDR3 length: 14 amino acids. In germline, CDR1 is SGHRS, CDR2 YFSETQ. CDR3 in DNA: TGCGCCAGCAGCTTGGACATGGGTAACAATGAGCAGTTCTTC. Translated, it gives CASSLDMGNNEQFF.

This clonotype was recorded at least ten times. The rearrangement joins TRBV27 to TRBJ1-2; a possible D gene is TRBD1 (5 bases). V was shortened by 3 bases and J by 6 bases, with 17 bases between the two germline ends. The CDR3 extends over 15 amino acids. Per the germline V gene, CDR1 is MNHEY and CDR2 is SMNVEV (reference sequence). DNA of the CDR3: TGTGCCAGCAGTTTGACGAGGGGCGGGCGTAATGGCTACACCTTC. Its protein product is CASSLTRGGRNGYTF.

Many counts were recorded for this clonotype. The V call is TRBV7-2, the J call TRBJ1-4, with 7 bases aligning to TRBD1. CDR3 length: 15 residues. The germline CDR1 and CDR2 sequences are SGHTA and FQGNSA. V was pared by 3 bases and J by 0 bases, with 1 base of the junction left unmatched. The CDR3 region is CASSFQGATNEKLFF. The CDR3 region has the DNA TGTGCCAGCAGCTTCCAGGGGGCAACTAATGAAAAACTGTTTTTT.

The sample holds many counts of this clonotype. The chain recombines TRBV28 with TRBJ1-2; D is ambiguous. The germline gives CDR1 MDHEN, CDR2 SYDVKM. The CDR3 consists of 12 residues. V shed 6 bases and J shed 4 bases, with 9 bases lying between them. The CDR3 here is CASRRASYGYTF. In DNA form, the CDR3 reads TGTGCCAGCAGGCGAGCCAGCTATGGCTACACCTTC.

This clonotype has ten or more counts. V and J are TRBV20-1 and TRBJ1-5; D may be TRBD1 (5 bases). Per germline, CDR1 DFQATT and CDR2 SNEGSKA (reference sequence). There are 19 residues in the CDR3. V was shortened by 0 bases and J by 5 bases, with 26 bases between the two germline ends. The CDR3 DNA is TGCAGTGCTAGAGATTATGGGTCGCAGGGTCCACATGACTATCAGCCCCAGCATTTT. It is translated as CSARDYGSQGPHDYQPQHF.

This clonotype was observed at least ten times. V is TRBV7-2 and J is TRBJ1-6, with D unclear. Germline V gene lookup returns CDR1 SGHTA and CDR2 FQGNSA. V lost 5 bases and J lost 8, with 16 bases in between. This CDR3 is built from 15 residues. CDR3 bases: TGTGCCAGCAGCGCCTCGACGGGGAGGGATTCACCCCTCCACTTT. Amino acids: CASSASTGRDSPLHF.

This clonotype has ten or more counts. The chain is built from TRBV4-3 and TRBJ2-1; TRBD1 matches 8 bases. Germline lookup yields CDR1 LGHNA and CDR2 YSLEER. This CDR3 has 15 amino acids. J gave up 4 bases and V 0 bases, and 2 bases lay outside the gene matches. The CDR3 bases are TGCGCCAGCAGCCAAGAGCAGGGGGCATACAATGAGCAGTTCTTC. Translation: CASSQEQGAYNEQFF.

The V and J genes are TRBV20-1 and TRBJ1-5; TRBD1 is a possible D gene (5 bases). Germline V gene lookup returns CDR1 DFQATT and CDR2 SNEGSKA (reference sequence). The V end was cut by 5 bases, the J end by 3 bases, with 14 bases between. This CDR3 has 14 amino acids. In DNA, the CDR3 is TGCAGTGCTCGAACAGGTGTCCCCAATCAGCCCCAGCATTTT. Its translation is CSARTGVPNQPQHF.

This chain links TRBV19 with TRBJ1-1; D unresolved. The CDR3 contains 13 residues. Germline assignment: CDR1 LNHDA and CDR2 SQIVND (reference sequence). Trimming removed 0 bases at V and 3 bases at J, with 5 bases between. The CDR3 is CASSIDGDTEAFF. For the CDR3, the DNA is TGTGCCAGTAGTATAGATGGGGACACTGAAGCTTTCTTT. The full variable domain, rest sourced from reference TRBV19 and TRBJ1-1, is DGGITQSPKYLFRKEGQNVTLSCEQNLNHDAMYWYRQDPGQGLRLIYYSQIVNDFQKGDIAEGYSVSREKKESFPLTVTSAQKNPTAFYLCASSIDGDTEAFFGQGTRLTVV.

This clonotype was observed a handful of times. V usage is TRBV20-1 and J usage is TRBJ2-3; possibly TRBD2 for D (6 bases). CDR1 is DFQATT and CDR2 is SNEGSKA in the germline V gene (reference sequence). CDR3 size: 14 residues. V shed 5 bases and J shed 2 bases, with 14 bases lying between them. This chain's CDR3 is CSAWGGGTTDTQYF. The CDR3 DNA reads TGCAGTGCTTGGGGTGGAGGGACCACAGATACGCAGTATTTT.

This clonotype was seen ten or more times. This chain connects TRBV5-5 to TRBJ2-7; the D gene is possibly TRBD2 (5 bases). Germline assignment: CDR1 SGHKS and CDR2 YYEKEE (reference sequence). This CDR3 has 14 amino acids. V was cut by 6 bases and J by 5 bases, with 18 bases left in between. As DNA, the CDR3 is TGTGCCAGCACCGCCCCGTCGTCGAGGGACGAGCAGTACTTC. Its protein is CASTAPSSRDEQYF.

The sample holds a few counts of this clonotype. The chain recombines TRBV5-5 with TRBJ1-5, with 7 bases fitting TRBD1. There are 17 residues in the CDR3. The junction had 6 bases not matched to a gene; V was cut back by 0 bases and J by 0 bases. Looked up from germline, CDR1 is SGHKS and CDR2 is YYEKEE (reference sequence). The CDR3 coding sequence is TGTGCCAGCAGCTTGGGTAGGACAGGCTATAGCAATCAGCCCCAGCATTTT. Translated, it gives CASSLGRTGYSNQPQHF.

This clonotype was seen at least ten times. CDR3 region: CASSPGLIEQYF. In DNA form, the CDR3 reads TGTGCCAGCTCACCAGGACTCATCGAGCAGTACTTC. The rearrangement joins TRBV18 to TRBJ2-7, with D perhaps TRBD2 (5 bases). The CDR3 extends over 12 amino acids. Germline V lookup: CDR1 KGHSH, CDR2 LQKENI. Trimming pared 2 bases from V and 6 bases from J, leaving 8 bases between. Looking up the rest from reference TRBV18 and TRBJ2-7 gives the full variable domain: NAGVMQNPRHLVRRRGQEARLRCSPMKGHSHVYWYRQLPEEGLKFMVYLQKENIIDESGMPKERFSAEFPKEGPSILRIQQVVRGDSAAYFCASSPGLIEQYFGPGTRLTVT.

V and J are TRBV20-1 and TRBJ2-4, with TRBD1 identical over 7 bases. CDR1 and CDR2 from the germline V gene are DFQATT and SNEGSKA (reference sequence). The CDR3 spans 16 residues. J lost 8 bases, V lost 0 bases, and 13 bases had no gene match. CDR3 loop: CSARDWTGRNKDIQYF. The CDR3 nucleotides are TGCAGTGCTAGAGATTGGACAGGAAGGAATAAAGACATTCAGTACTTC.

This clonotype appeared many times. The V and J genes are TRBV5-1 and TRBJ2-3; the D is unclear. V was clipped by 4 bases and J by 2 bases, with 8 bases between them. The V gene's germline CDR1 is SGHRS and CDR2 YFSETQ. The CDR3 length is 13 residues. CDR3 sequence: CASSHTDTDTQYF. In DNA form, the CDR3 reads TGCGCCAGCAGCCACACCGACACAGATACGCAGTATTTT.

The sample holds many counts of this clonotype. The V and J genes are TRBV11-1 and TRBJ2-7, with TRBD1 identical over 7 bases. Germline CDR1 and CDR2: SGHAT and FQDESV (reference sequence). V was clipped by 3 bases and J by 3 bases; unmatched bases: 5. The CDR3 length is 14 residues. The CDR3: CASSFRTGNYEQYF. Here the CDR3 DNA reads TGTGCCAGCAGCTTTAGGACAGGAAACTACGAGCAGTACTTC.

At least ten counts were recorded for this clonotype. CDR3 nucleotides: TGTGCCAGCAGTACCCGGACAGGATACAATGAGCAGTTCTTC. Translating gives CASSTRTGYNEQFF. J is TRBJ2-1 and V is TRBV12-3 or TRBV12-4; TRBD1 aligns across 7 bases. V lost 5 bases and J lost 4; bases outside the gene matches: 5. This CDR3 is built from 14 residues.

There are many counts of this clonotype. The V gene is TRBV5-1, the J gene TRBJ2-2, with a weak D call TRBD1 (6 bases). This CDR3 is built from 13 residues. CDR1 and CDR2 (germline): SGHRS, YFSETQ. Trimming cost V 6 bases and J 6 bases, with 12 bases left between them. CDR3 residues: CASKPSGAGELFF. Here the CDR3 DNA reads TGCGCCAGCAAACCCTCAGGGGCCGGGGAGCTGTTTTTT. Together with reference TRBV5-1 and TRBJ2-2, the CDR3 gives the full variable domain: KAGVTQTPRYLIKTRGQQVTLSCSPISGHRSVSWYQQTPGQGLQFLFEYFSETQRNKGNFPGRFSGRQFSNSRSEMNVSTLELGDSALYLCASKPSGAGELFFGEGSRLTVL.

This clonotype has a count of ten or more. The chain employs TRBV28 and TRBJ2-1; 9 bases fit TRBD1. This CDR3 contains 15 residues. V was clipped by 6 bases and J by 8 bases; unmatched bases: 11. Germline CDR1 reads MDHEN; CDR2 reads SYDVKM. The CDR3 protein is CASRLRGQGIDEQFF. In DNA, the CDR3 is TGTGCCAGCAGGCTCAGGGGACAGGGAATAGATGAGCAGTTCTTC.